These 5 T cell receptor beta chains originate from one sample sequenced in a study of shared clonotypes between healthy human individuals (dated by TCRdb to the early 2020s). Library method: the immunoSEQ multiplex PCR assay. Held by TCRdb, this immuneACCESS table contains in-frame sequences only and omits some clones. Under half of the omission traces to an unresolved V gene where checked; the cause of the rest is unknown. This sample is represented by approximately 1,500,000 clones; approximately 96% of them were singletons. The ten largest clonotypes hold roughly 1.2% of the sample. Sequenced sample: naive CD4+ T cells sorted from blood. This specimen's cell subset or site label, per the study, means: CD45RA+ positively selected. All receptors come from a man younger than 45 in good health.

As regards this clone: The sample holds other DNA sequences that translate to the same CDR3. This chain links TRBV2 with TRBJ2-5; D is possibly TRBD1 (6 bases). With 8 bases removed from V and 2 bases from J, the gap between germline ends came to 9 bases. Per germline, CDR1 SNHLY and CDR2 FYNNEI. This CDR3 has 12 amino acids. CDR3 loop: CASLGQQETQYF. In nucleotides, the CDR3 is TGTGCCAGCCTCGGACAGCAAGAGACCCAGTACTTC. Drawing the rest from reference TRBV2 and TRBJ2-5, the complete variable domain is EPEVTQTPSHQVTQMGQEVILRCVPISNHLYFYWYRQILGQKVEFLVSFYNNEISEKSEIFDDQFSVERPDGSNFTLKIRSTKLEDSAMYFCASLGQQETQYFGPGTRLLVL.

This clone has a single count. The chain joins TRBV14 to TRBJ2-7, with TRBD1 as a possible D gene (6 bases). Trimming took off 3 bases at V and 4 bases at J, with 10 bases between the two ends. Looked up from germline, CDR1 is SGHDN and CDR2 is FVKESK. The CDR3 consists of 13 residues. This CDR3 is CASSQQGIYEQYF. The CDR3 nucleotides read TGTGCCAGCAGCCAGCAGGGGATATACGAGCAGTACTTC.

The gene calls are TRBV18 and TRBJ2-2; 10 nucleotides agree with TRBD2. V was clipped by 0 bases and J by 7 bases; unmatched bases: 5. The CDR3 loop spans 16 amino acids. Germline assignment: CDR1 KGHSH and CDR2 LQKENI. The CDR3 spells CASSPPSGRANGELFF. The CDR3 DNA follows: TGTGCCAGCTCACCACCAAGCGGGAGGGCCAACGGGGAGCTGTTTTTT. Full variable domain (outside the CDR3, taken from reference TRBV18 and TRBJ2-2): NAGVMQNPRHLVRRRGQEARLRCSPMKGHSHVYWYRQLPEEGLKFMVYLQKENIIDESGMPKERFSAEFPKEGPSILRIQQVVRGDSAAYFCASSPPSGRANGELFFGEGSRLTVL.

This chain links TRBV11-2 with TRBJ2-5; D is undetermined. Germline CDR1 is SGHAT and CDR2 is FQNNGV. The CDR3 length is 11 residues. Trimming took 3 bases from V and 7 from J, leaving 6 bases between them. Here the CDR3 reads CASSLERTQYF. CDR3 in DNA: TGTGCCAGCAGCTTGGAGAGGACCCAGTACTTC.

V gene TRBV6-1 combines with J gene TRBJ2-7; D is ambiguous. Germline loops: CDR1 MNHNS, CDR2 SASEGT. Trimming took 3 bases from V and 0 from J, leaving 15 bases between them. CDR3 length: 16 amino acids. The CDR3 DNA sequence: TGTGCCAGCAGTGATTTTCGGTCGGCCTACTCCTACGAGCAGTACTTC. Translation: CASSDFRSAYSYEQYF.